This is a list of T cell receptor beta chains from one sample in a study of blood T cell repertoires in COVID-19. Some clones are missing from TCRdb's copy, which holds only in-frame ones; the method was immunoSEQ multiplex PCR. The table shows under 250,000 clones, with around four fifths occurring only once. The sample taken for sequencing was peripheral blood. The receptors were gathered from a woman in her sixties or seventies with acute or convalescent COVID-19. The CDR3 runs from the conserved cysteine through the conserved F or W. D genes are given only for firm matches. Rows give clone size only sometimes, using once, few, many, or a class for an expanded clone.

TRBJ1-2	NA	TRBD1	TRBV18	TGTGCCAGCTCACCCACAGGGGGCGCCTATGGCTACACCTTC	CASSPTGGAYGYTF
TRBJ2-5	few	TRBD1	TRBV5-6	TGTGCCAGCAGCTACATTACAGGGGGCGCAGAGACCCAGTACTTC	CASSYITGGAETQYF
TRBJ2-1	NA	TRBD1	TRBV19	TGTGCCACCTCTCGATTGGGGACAGGCCTCTACAATGAGCAGTTCTTC	CATSRLGTGLYNEQFF
TRBJ1-5	NA	NA	TRBV6-2/TRBV6-3	TGTGCCAGCAGTCTCGCGGGGGGAAGGCACAATCAGCCCCAGCATTTT	CASSLAGGRHNQPQHF
TRBJ2-3	NA	TRBD1	TRBV5-1	TGCGCCAGCAGCTCCGGGACAGGGTCTAGCACAGATACGCAGTATTTT	CASSSGTGSSTDTQYF
TRBJ1-6	NA	TRBD1	TRBV7-8	TGTGCCAGCAGCGTGGGACAGGTGAATTCACCCCTCCACTTT	CASSVGQVNSPLHF
TRBJ1-4	NA	TRBD1	TRBV6-5	TGTGCCAGCAGTTACTCGACAGGGCGAAATGAAAAACTGTTTTTT	CASSYSTGRNEKLFF
TRBJ1-5	NA	NA	TRBV18	TGTGCCAGCTCACGCGACAGGTCCAATCAGCCCCAGCATTTT	CASSRDRSNQPQHF
TRBJ1-3	once	NA	TRBV6-5	TGTGCCAGCAGTTACTCGATATTAGTCTCTGGAAACACCATATATTTT	CASSYSILVSGNTIYF
TRBJ1-2	NA	TRBD1	TRBV5-8	TGTGCCAGCAGCTGGGGACAGACCACTGGCTATGGCTACACCTTC	CASSWGQTTGYGYTF
TRBJ1-3	NA	NA	TRBV6-2/TRBV6-3	TGTGCCAGCAGTTACTCGACCAGGGGCTTCTCTGGAAACACCATATATTTT	CASSYSTRGFSGNTIYF
TRBJ1-3	NA	TRBD1	TRBV7-8	TGTGCCAGCAGCTTTTCCGGGAGACAGGGGGGAAACACCATATATTTT	CASSFSGRQGGNTIYF
TRBJ2-2	NA	TRBD1	TRBV11-2	TGTGCCAGCAGCTGGACAGGGCACACCGGGGAGCTGTTTTTT	CASSWTGHTGELFF
TRBJ2-1	NA	TRBD2	TRBV7-2	TGTGCCAGCGCGGGGGGCGGTTCCTACAATGAGCAGTTCTTC	CASAGGGSYNEQFF
TRBJ1-6	NA	TRBD1	TRBV19	TGTGCCAGTAGTACGGACAGGGGCGATAATTCACCCCTCCACTTT	CASSTDRGDNSPLHF
TRBJ1-2	NA	NA	TRBV10-3	TGTGCCATCAGTGAGTCCTCACAGGGTAACTATGGCTACACCTTC	CAISESSQGNYGYTF
TRBJ1-2	NA	TRBD1	TRBV6-5	TGTGCCAGCAGCGGGACAGGAAATAACTATGGCTACACCTTC	CASSGTGNNYGYTF
TRBJ2-7	NA	NA	TRBV5-1	TGCGCCAGCAGCTTGGGGGCAGGGTTTTCCTACGAGCAGTACTTC	CASSLGAGFSYEQYF
TRBJ2-1	NA	NA	TRBV11-3	TGTGCCAGCAGCTTAGGCGGGGGCTCGGTCAATGAGCAGTTCTTC	CASSLGGGSVNEQFF
TRBJ1-4	NA	NA	TRBV5-1	TGCGCCAGCAGCTTGGGGTTTCAGAAAACTAATGAAAAACTGTTTTTT	CASSLGFQKTNEKLFF
TRBJ2-7	NA	NA	TRBV7-2	TGTGCCAGCAGCTTTACAATCTACGAGCAGTACTTC	CASSFTIYEQYF
TRBJ1-5	NA	NA	TRBV11-2	TGTGCCAGCAGCCCGACAAGTTCCAATCAGCCCCAGCATTTT	CASSPTSSNQPQHF
TRBJ1-1	NA	NA	TRBV3-1/TRBV3-2	TGTGCCAGCAGCCAAGTGGGAGGCACTGAAGCTTTCTTT	CASSQVGGTEAFF
TRBJ2-5	NA	NA	TRBV20-1	TGCAGTCTCTTGGGGCGAGAGACCCAGTACTTC	CSLLGRETQYF
TRBJ1-4	NA	TRBD1	TRBV7-9	TGTGCCAGCAGCGCCGGGACAGGGGGAAACGAAAAACTGTTTTTT	CASSAGTGGNEKLFF
TRBJ2-7	NA	NA	TRBV18	TGTGCCAGCTCACCATCGGGGATCGAGCAGTACTTC	CASSPSGIEQYF
TRBJ2-2	NA	NA	TRBV21-1	TGTGCCAGCAGCACCCGACAGGGGTGGGTCGGGGAGCTGTTTTTT	CASSTRQGWVGELFF